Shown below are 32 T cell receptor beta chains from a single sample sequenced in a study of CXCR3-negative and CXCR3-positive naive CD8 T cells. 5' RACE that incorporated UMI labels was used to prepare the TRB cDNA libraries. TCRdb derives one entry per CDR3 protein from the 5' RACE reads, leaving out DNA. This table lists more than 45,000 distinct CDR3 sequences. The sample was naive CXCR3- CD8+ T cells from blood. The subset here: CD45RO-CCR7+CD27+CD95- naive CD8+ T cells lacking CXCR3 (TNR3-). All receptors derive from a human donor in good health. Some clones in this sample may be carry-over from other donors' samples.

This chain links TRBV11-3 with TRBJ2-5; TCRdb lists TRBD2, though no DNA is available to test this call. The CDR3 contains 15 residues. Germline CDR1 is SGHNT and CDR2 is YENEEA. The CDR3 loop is CASRRLAGGQETQYF.

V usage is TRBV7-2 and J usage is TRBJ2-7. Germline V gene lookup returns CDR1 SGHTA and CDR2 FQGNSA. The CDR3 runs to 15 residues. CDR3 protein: CASSLESENSYEPYF.

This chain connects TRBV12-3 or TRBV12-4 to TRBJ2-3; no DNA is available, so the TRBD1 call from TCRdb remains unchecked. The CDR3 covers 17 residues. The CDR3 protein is CASSFPDSGRGTDTQYF.

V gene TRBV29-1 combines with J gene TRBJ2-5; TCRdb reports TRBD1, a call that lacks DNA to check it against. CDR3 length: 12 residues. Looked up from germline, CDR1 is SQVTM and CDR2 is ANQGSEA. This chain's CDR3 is CSSGGGEETQYF. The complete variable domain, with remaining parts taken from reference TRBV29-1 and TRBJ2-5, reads SAVISQKPSRDICQRGTSLTIQCQVDSQVTMMFWYRQQPGQSLTLIATANQGSEATYESGFVIDKFPISRPNLTFSTLTVSNMSPEDSSIYLCSSGGGEETQYFGPGTRLLVL.

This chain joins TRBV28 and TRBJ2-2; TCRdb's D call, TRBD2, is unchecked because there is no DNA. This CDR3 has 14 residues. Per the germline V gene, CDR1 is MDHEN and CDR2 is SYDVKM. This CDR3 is CAIEISGYTGELFF.

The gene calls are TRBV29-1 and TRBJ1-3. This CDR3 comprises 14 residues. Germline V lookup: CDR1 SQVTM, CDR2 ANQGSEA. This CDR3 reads CSVILSDSGNTIYF.

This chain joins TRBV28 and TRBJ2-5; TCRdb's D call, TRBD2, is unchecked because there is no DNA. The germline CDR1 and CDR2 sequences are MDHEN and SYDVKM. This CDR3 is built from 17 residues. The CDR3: CASSLSLLAMGQETQYF. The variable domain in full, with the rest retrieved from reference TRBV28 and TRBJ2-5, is DVKVTQSSRYLVKRTGEKVFLECVQDMDHENMFWYRQDPGLGLRLIYFSYDVKMKEKGDIPEGYSVSREKKERFSLILESASTNQTSMYLCASSLSLLAMGQETQYFGPGTRLLVL.

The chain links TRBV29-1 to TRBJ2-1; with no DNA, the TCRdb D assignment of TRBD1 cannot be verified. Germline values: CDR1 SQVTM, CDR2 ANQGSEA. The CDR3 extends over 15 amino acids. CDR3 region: CSVEAPGQGHNEQFF.

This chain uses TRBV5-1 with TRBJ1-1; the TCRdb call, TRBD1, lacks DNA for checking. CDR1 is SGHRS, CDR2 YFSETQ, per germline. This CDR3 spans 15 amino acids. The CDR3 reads CASSLEGQENTEAFF.

CDR3 sequence reads: CASSFATYYEQYF. V gene TRBV12-3 or TRBV12-4 combines with J gene TRBJ2-7. This CDR3 region has 13 residues.

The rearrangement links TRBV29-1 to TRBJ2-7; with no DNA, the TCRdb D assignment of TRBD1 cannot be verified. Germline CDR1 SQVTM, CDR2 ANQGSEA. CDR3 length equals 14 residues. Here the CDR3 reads CSVEGRRGSYEQYF.

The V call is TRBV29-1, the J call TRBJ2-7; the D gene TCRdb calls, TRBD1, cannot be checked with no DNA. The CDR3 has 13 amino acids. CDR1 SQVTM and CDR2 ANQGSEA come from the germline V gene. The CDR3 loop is CSVVTGWSYEQYF.

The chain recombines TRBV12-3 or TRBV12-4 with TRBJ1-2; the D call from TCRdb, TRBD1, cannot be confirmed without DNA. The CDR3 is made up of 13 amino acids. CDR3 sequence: CASSWDSGYGYTF.

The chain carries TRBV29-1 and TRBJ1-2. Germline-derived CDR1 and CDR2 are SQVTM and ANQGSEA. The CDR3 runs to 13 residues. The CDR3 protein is CSVREGGIGGYTF. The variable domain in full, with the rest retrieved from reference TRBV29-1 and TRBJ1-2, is SAVISQKPSRDICQRGTSLTIQCQVDSQVTMMFWYRQQPGQSLTLIATANQGSEATYESGFVIDKFPISRPNLTFSTLTVSNMSPEDSSIYLCSVREGGIGGYTFGSGTRLTVV.

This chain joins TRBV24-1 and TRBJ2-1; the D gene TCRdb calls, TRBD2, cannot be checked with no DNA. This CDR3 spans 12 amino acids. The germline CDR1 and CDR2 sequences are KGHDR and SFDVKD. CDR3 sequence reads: CATRGLADEQFF.

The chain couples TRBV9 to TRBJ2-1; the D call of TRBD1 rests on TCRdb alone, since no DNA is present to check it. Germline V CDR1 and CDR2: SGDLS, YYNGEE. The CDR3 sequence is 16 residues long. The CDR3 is CASNPGGGQIYNEQFF.

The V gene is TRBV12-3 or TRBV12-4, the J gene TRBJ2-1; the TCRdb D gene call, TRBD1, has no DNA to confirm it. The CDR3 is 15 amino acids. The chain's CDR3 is CASRISVVPGNEQFF.

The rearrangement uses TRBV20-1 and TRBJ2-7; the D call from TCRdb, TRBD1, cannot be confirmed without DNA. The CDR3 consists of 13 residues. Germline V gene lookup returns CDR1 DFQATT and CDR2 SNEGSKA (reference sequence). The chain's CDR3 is CSARYRGNPEQYF.

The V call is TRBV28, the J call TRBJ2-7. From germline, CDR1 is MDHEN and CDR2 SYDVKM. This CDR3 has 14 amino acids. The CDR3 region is CASSLVRWAYEQYF.

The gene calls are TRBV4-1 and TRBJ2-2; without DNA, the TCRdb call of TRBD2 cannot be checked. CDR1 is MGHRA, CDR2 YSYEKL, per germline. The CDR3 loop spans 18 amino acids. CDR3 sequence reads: CASSQAGLAGTYTGELFF.

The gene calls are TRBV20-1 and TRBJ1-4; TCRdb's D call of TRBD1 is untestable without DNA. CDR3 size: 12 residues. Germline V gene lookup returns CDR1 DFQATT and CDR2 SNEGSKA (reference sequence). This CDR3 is CSAAPPREKLFF.

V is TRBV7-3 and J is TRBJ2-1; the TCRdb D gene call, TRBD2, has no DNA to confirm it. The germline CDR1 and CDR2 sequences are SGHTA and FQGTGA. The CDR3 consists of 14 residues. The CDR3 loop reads CASSLGTTYNEQFF.

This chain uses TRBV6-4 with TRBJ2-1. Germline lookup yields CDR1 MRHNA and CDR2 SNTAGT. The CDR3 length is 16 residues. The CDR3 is CASSSDGESSYNEQFF.

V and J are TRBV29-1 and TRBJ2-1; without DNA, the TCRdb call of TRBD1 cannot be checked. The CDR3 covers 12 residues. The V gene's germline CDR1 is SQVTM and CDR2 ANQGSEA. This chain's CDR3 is CSVVGGVNEQFF.

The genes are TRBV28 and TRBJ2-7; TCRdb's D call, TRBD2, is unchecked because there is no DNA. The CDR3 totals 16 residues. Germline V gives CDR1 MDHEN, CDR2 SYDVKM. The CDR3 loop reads CASSPRTSGNSYEQYF.

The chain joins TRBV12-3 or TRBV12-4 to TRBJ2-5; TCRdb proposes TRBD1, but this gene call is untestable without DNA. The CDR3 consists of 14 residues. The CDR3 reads CASSRDSSQETQYF.

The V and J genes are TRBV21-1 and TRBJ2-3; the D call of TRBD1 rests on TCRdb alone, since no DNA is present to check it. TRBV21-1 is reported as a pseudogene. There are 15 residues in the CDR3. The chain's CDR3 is CATAPGRLLSDTQYF.

The CDR3 protein is CSVNGQNTEAFF. The J gene is TRBJ1-1, the V gene TRBV29-1. Per the germline V gene, CDR1 is SQVTM and CDR2 is ANQGSEA. The CDR3 runs to 12 residues. Together with reference TRBV29-1 and TRBJ1-1, the CDR3 gives the full variable domain: SAVISQKPSRDICQRGTSLTIQCQVDSQVTMMFWYRQQPGQSLTLIATANQGSEATYESGFVIDKFPISRPNLTFSTLTVSNMSPEDSSIYLCSVNGQNTEAFFGQGTRLTVV.

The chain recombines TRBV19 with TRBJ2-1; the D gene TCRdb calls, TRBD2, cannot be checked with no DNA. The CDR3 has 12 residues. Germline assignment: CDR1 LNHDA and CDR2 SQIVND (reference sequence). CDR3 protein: CATELGGDEQFF.

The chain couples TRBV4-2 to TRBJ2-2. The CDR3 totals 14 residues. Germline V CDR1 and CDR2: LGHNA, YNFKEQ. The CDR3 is CASSDRQNTGELFF.

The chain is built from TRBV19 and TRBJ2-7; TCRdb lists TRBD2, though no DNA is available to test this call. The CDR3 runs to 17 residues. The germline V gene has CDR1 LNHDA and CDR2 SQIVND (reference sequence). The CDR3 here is CASSPRGTPMGYYEQYF.

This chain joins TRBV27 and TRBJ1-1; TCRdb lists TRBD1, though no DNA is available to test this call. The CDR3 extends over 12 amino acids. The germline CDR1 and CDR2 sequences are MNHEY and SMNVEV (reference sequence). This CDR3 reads CASGIHRDQAFF.